The text below deals with one T cell receptor beta chain. The antigen remains undetermined. Trimming cost V 0 bases and J 6 bases; bases outside gene matches: 5. Germline V CDR1 and CDR2: SGHRS, YFSETQ. CDR3 length: 15 residues. This sample was included in a study of long-term antiretroviral therapy in people with HIV. Study-wide findings and caveats: The clones with expansion before ART were dominant in the repertoire at all time points. HIV repertoire CDR3 lengths ranged less widely than those of controls. After ART, diversity increased yet remained lower than transplant donor controls.

Runs used v3.0 of the immunoSEQ assay and were done at survey level. Some clones are missing from TCRdb's copy, which holds only in-frame ones; the method was immunoSEQ multiplex PCR. The sample records 25,000 to 30,000 clones, 70% to 85% being singletons. The sample consisted of unsorted PBMCs, taken 0.8 years before starting antiretroviral therapy. The chain joins TRBV5-1 to TRBJ1-4, with 7 bases fitting TRBD1. This clonotype originated in a man in his late teens or twenties with HIV. The CDR3 here is CASSLEDRQYEKLFF. The CDR3 region has the DNA TGCGCCAGCAGCTTGGAGGACAGGCAGTATGAAAAACTGTTTTTT.